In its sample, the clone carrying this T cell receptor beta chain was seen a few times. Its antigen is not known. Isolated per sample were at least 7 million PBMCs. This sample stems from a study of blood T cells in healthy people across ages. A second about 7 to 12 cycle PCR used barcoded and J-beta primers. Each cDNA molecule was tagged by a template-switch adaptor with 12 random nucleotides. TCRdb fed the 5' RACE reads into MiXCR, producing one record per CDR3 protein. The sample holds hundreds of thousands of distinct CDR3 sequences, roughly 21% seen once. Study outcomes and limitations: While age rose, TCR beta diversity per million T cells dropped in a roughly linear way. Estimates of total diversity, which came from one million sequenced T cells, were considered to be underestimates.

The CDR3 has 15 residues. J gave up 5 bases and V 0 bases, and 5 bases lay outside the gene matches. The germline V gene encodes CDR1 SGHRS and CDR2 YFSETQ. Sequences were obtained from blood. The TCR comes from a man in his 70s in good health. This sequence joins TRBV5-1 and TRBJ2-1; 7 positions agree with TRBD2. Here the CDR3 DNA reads TGCGCCAGCAGCTTGGTTCCAGCGGGAAACAATGAGCAGTTCTTC. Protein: CASSLVPAGNNEQFF.